The 13 T cell receptor beta chains below come from one sample, sequenced in a study of neurological immune-mediated disorders. In TCRdb, the 5' RACE reads were re-called with MiXCR into one record per CDR3 protein. Here the sample spans tens of thousands of distinct CDR3 sequences, about 6% being singletons. The sequenced sample was CD4+ T cells from blood. Receptor source: a woman aged 40-49 years in good health.

The rearrangement links TRBV18 to TRBJ1-5; D gene unclear. V was pared by 3 bases and J by 1 base, with 4 bases between. CDR1 and CDR2 (germline): KGHSH, LQKENI. The CDR3 spans 13 residues. CDR3 nucleotide sequence: TGTGCCAGCTCACCCCTGAGCAATCAGCCCCAGCATTTT. This codes for CASSPLSNQPQHF.

This clonotype has at least ten counts. The chain uses TRBV4-3 and TRBJ2-2, with D perhaps matching TRBD1 or TRBD2 (5 bases each). This CDR3 is built from 14 residues. The germline V and J ends were trimmed by 4 bases and 2 bases, with 8 bases remaining between them. Germline V lookup: CDR1 LGHNA, CDR2 YSLEER. This chain's CDR3 is CASSPRDNTGELFF. The CDR3 DNA reads TGCGCCAGCAGCCCCAGGGACAACACCGGGGAGCTGTTTTTT.

This clonotype came up many times. The genes are TRBV7-3 and TRBJ2-2; D remains unclear. This CDR3 has 16 amino acids. CDR1 SGHTA and CDR2 FQGTGA come from the germline V gene. Trimming cost V 2 bases and J 0 bases, with 10 bases left between them. In nucleotides, the CDR3 is TGTGCCAGCAGCTTAGAGTTAGCCTCGAACACCGGGGAGCTGTTTTTT. Encoded protein: CASSLELASNTGELFF.

This clonotype was observed at least ten times. V usage is TRBV7-2 and J usage is TRBJ1-2; possible D gene TRBD1, 6 bases. Germline values: CDR1 SGHTA, CDR2 FQGNSA. The CDR3 spans 14 residues. V was shortened by 2 bases and J by 8 bases, with 15 bases between the two germline ends. DNA of the CDR3: TGTGCCAGCAGCTTAAATCCAGGGGTTGAAGGCTACACCTTC. As protein: CASSLNPGVEGYTF. Based on the CDR3 plus reference TRBV7-2 and TRBJ1-2, the full variable domain is GAGVSQSPSNKVTEKGKDVELRCDPISGHTALYWYRQSLGQGLEFLIYFQGNSAPDKSGLPSDRFSAERTGGSVSTLTIQRTQQEDSAVYLCASSLNPGVEGYTFGSGTRLTVV.

This clonotype was counted ten times or more. J is TRBJ1-4 and V is TRBV28; 10 bases align to TRBD1. The CDR3 sequence is 15 residues long. The V gene's germline CDR1 is MDHEN and CDR2 SYDVKM. With V trimmed by 6 bases and J by 12 bases, 13 bases remained unmatched. This chain's CDR3 is CASRGAGTGATELFF. CDR3 in DNA: TGTGCCAGCAGGGGTGCCGGGACAGGGGCCACCGAACTGTTTTTT.

This clonotype is medium-sized (0.01 to 0.1%) within its sample. V gene TRBV29-1 combines with J gene TRBJ2-7; D is unclear. Germline V lookup: CDR1 SQVTM, CDR2 ANQGSEA. Trimming removed 7 bases from V and 0 bases from J, with 7 bases in between. The CDR3 covers 11 residues. DNA of the CDR3: TGCAGCGGACAAACCTCCTACGAGCAGTACTTC. This translates into CSGQTSYEQYF.

This clonotype was counted many times. The V call is TRBV9, the J call TRBJ1-2; tentatively, D is TRBD1 (5 bases). Germline CDR1 is SGDLS and CDR2 is YYNGEE. V was cut by 5 bases and J by 4 bases, with 24 bases left in between. The CDR3 extends over 17 amino acids. The CDR3 loop is CASSSAPARAISYGYTF. The CDR3 DNA reads as TGTGCCAGCAGTTCCGCCCCAGCCAGGGCCATTAGCTATGGCTACACCTTC.

There are many counts of this clonotype. The genes are TRBV10-2 and TRBJ2-5; D is uncertain. The CDR3 covers 10 residues. V gave up 6 bases and J gave up 4 bases, with 3 bases separating them. In germline, CDR1 is WSHSY, CDR2 SAAADI. CDR3 region: CASRAETQYF. For the CDR3, the DNA is TGCGCCAGCAGGGCAGAGACCCAGTACTTC.

This chain's CDR3 is CASSLGGTANEKLFF. The CDR3, as DNA: TGTGCCAGCAGCTTAGGAGGGACAGCTAATGAAAAACTGTTTTTT. V gene TRBV7-9 combines with J gene TRBJ1-4; 7 bases agree with TRBD1. The V segment lost 1 base and the J segment 3 bases; nucleotides outside the gene matches: 2. Germline assignment: CDR1 SEHNR and CDR2 FQNEAQ (reference sequence). CDR3 length: 15 amino acids.

This clonotype was found many times. The chain joins TRBV9 to TRBJ2-6, with D possibly matching TRBD1 (6 bases). Germline CDR1 reads SGDLS; CDR2 reads YYNGEE. The CDR3 is 15 amino acids. V lost 0 bases and J lost 4, with 8 bases in between. The CDR3 here is CASSVAGDGANVLTF. The CDR3 nucleotides are TGTGCCAGCAGCGTAGCAGGGGACGGGGCCAACGTCCTGACTTTC.

This clonotype was counted many times. The chain uses TRBV7-6 and TRBJ2-3, with 12 bases that match TRBD2. The V and J ends lost 5 bases and 3 bases, in that order; junction bases with no gene match: 6. The CDR3 extends over 16 amino acids. Germline values: CDR1 SGHVS, CDR2 FNYEAQ. CDR3 loop: CASSIGLAGKTDTQYF. As DNA, the CDR3 is TGTGCCAGCAGCATTGGACTAGCGGGAAAGACAGATACGCAGTATTTT.

This clonotype was seen at least ten times. This rearrangement joins TRBV3-1 to TRBJ2-1; 11 positions match TRBD2. CDR1 and CDR2 from the germline V gene are LGHDT and YNNKEL (reference sequence). The CDR3 is 14 residues long. With V trimmed by 4 bases and J by 9 bases, 5 bases remained unmatched. DNA of the CDR3: TGTGCCAGCAGCCCAAAACTAGCGGGAGCTGAGCAGTTCTTC. It yields the protein CASSPKLAGAEQFF.

This clonotype showed up many times. V usage is TRBV5-6 and J usage is TRBJ2-1; D is possibly TRBD1 or TRBD2 (5 bases each). Per germline, CDR1 SGHDT and CDR2 YYEEEE. V was cut by 5 bases and J by 8 bases, with 17 bases left in between. The CDR3 is 14 amino acids. The CDR3 region is CASRRQLVGDEQFF. Here the CDR3 DNA reads TGTGCCAGCAGACGACAACTAGTGGGGGATGAGCAGTTCTTC.